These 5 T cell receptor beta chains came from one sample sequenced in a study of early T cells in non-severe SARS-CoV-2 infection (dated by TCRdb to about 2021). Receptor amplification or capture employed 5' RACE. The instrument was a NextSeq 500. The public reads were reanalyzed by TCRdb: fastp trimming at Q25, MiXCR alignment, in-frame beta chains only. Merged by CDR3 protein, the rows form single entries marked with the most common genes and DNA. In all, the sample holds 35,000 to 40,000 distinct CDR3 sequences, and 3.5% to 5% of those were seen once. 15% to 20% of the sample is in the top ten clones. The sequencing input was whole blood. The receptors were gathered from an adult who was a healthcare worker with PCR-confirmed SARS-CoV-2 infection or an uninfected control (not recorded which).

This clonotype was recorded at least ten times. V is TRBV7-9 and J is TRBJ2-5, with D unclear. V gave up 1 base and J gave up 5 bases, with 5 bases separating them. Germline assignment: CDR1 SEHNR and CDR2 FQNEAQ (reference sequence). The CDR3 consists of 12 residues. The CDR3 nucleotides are TGTGCCAGCAGCTTAGTGGATGAGACCCAGTACTTC. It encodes CASSLVDETQYF.

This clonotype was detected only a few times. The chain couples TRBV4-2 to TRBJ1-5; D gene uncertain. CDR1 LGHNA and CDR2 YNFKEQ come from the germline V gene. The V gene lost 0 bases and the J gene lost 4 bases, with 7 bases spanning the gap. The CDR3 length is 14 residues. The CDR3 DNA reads TGTGCCAGCAGCCAAGACACAGTAAATCAGCCCCAGCATTTT. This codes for CASSQDTVNQPQHF.

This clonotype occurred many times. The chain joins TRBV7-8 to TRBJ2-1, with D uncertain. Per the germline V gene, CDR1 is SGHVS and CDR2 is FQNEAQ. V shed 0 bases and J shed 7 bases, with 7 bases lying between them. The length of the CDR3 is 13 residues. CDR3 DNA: TGTGCCAGCAGCTTAGCTTTGGGGAATGAGCAGTTCTTC. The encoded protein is CASSLALGNEQFF.

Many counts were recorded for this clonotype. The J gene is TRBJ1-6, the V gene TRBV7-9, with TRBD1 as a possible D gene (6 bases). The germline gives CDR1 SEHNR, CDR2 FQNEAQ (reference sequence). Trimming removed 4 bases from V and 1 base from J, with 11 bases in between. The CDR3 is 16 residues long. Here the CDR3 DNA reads TGTGCCAGCAGCTCACAGGGTGGATCCTATAATTCACCCCTCCACTTT. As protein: CASSSQGGSYNSPLHF.

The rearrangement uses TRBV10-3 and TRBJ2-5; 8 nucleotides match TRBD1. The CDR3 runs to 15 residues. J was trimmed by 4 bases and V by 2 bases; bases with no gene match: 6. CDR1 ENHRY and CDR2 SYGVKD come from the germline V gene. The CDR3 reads CAISEIQGVLETQYF. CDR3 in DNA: TGTGCCATCAGTGAGATACAGGGGGTGCTAGAGACCCAGTACTTC.